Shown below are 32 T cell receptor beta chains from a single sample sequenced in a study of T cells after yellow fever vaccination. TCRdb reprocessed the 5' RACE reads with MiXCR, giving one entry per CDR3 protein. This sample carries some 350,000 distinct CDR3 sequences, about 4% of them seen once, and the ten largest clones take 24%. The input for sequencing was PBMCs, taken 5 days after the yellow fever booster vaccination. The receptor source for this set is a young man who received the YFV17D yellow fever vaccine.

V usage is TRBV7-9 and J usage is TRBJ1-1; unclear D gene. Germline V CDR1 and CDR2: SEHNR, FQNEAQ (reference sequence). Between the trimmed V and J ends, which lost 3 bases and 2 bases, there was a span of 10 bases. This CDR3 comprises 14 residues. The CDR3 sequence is CASSFWGINTEAFF. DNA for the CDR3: TGTGCCAGCAGCTTTTGGGGAATAAACACTGAAGCTTTCTTT. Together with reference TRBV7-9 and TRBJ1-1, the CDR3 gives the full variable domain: DTGVSQNPRHKITKRGQNVTFRCDPISEHNRLYWYRQTLGQGPEFLTYFQNEAQLEKSRLLSDRFSAERPKGSFSTLEIQRTEQGDSAMYLCASSFWGINTEAFFGQGTRLTVV.

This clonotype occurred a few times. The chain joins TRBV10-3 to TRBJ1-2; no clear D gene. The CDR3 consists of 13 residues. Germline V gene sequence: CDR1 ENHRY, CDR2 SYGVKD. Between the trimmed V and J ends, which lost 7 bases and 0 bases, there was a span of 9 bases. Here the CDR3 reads CAINRGANYGYTF. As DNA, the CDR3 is TGTGCCATCAACCGGGGAGCTAACTATGGCTACACCTTC.

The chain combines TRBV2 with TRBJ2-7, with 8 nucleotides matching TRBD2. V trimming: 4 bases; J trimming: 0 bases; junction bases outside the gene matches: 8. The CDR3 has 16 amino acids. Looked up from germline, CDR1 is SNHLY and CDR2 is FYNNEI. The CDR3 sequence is CASSAGGARSSYEQYV. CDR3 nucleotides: TGTGCCAGCAGTGCGGGGGGGGCAAGGAGCTCCTACGAGCAGTACGTC.

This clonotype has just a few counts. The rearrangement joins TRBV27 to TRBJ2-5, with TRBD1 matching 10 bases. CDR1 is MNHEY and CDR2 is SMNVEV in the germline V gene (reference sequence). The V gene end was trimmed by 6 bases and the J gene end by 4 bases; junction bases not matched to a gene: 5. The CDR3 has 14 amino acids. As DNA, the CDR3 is TGTGCCAGCAGCGACAGGGGGCTTGGAGAGACCCAGTACTTC. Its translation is CASSDRGLGETQYF.

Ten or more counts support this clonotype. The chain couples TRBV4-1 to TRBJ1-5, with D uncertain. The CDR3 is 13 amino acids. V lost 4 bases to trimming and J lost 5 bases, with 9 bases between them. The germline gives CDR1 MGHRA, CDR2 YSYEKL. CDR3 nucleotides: TGCGCCAGCAGCCCACGGATTCATCAGCCCCAGCATTTT. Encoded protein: CASSPRIHQPQHF.

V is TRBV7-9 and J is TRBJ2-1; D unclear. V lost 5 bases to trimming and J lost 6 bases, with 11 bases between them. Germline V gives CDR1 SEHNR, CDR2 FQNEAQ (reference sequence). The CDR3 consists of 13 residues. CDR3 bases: TGTGCCAGCAGCCCCTTGAGCCGCAATGAGCAGTTCTTC. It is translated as CASSPLSRNEQFF.

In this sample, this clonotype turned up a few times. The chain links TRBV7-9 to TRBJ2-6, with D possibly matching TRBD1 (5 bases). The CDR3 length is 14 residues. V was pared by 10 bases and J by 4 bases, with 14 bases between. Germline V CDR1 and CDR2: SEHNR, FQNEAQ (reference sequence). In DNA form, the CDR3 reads TGTGCCAACCCTCCAGGGTTGGGGGCCAACGTCCTGACTTTC. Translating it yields CANPPGLGANVLTF.

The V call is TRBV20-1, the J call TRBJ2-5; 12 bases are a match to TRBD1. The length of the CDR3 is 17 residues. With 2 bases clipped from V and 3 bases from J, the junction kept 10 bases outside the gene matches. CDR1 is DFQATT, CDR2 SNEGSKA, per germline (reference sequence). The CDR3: CSARPIGDRGRKETQYF. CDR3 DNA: TGCAGTGCTAGACCCATTGGGGACAGGGGGCGAAAAGAGACCCAGTACTTC.

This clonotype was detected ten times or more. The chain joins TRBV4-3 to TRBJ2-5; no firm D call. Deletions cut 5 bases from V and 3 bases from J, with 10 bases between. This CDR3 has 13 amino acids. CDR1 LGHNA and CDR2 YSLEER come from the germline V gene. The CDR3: CASSERYKETQYF. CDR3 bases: TGCGCCAGCAGCGAGAGATATAAAGAGACCCAGTACTTC.

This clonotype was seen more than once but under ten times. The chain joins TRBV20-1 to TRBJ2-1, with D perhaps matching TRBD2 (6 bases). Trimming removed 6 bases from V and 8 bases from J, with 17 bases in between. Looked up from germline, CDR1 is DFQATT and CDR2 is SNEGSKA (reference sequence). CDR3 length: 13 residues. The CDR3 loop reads CSAAPGLADEQFF. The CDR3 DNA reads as TGCAGTGCGGCGCCGGGACTCGCGGATGAGCAGTTCTTC.

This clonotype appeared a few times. CDR3 bases: TGTGCCAGCAGACCAGGGGCTGGGGAGACCCAGTACTTC. Protein sequence: CASRPGAGETQYF. This sequence joins TRBV7-2 and TRBJ2-5; a possible D gene is TRBD1 (6 bases). This CDR3 contains 13 residues. Germline assignment: CDR1 SGHTA and CDR2 FQGNSA. V gave up 6 bases and J gave up 5 bases, with 13 bases separating them.

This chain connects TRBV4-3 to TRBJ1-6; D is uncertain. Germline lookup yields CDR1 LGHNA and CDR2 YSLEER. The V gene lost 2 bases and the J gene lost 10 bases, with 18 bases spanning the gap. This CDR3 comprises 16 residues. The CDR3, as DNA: TGCGCCAGCAGCCAAAAATTGGCCAGCTCTGGGTCACCCCTCCACTTT. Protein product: CASSQKLASSGSPLHF.

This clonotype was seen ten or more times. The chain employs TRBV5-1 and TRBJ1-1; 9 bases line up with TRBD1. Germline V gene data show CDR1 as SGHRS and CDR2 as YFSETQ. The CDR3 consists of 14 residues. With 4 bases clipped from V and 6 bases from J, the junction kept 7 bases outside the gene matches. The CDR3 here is CASSNGQGNSEAFF. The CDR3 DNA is TGCGCCAGCAGCAACGGACAGGGGAATTCTGAAGCTTTCTTT.

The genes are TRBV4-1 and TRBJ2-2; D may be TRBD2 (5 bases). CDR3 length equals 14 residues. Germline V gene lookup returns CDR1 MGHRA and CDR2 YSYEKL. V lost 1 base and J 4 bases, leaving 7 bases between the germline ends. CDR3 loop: CASSQVGGTGELFF. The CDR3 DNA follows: TGCGCCAGCAGCCAAGTTGGAGGCACCGGGGAGCTGTTTTTT.

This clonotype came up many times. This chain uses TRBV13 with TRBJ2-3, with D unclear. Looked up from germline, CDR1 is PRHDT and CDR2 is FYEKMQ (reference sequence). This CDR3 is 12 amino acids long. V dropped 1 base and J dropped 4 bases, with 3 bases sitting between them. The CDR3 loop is CASSLDADTQYF. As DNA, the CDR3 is TGTGCCAGCAGCTTAGACGCAGATACGCAGTATTTT.

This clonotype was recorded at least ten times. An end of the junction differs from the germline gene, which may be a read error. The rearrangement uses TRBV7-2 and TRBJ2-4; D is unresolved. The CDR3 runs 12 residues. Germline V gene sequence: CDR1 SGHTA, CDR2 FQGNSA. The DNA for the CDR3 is TGTGCCAGCAGCCAAATCAAAAAAATTCAGTACTTC. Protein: CASSQIKKIQYF.

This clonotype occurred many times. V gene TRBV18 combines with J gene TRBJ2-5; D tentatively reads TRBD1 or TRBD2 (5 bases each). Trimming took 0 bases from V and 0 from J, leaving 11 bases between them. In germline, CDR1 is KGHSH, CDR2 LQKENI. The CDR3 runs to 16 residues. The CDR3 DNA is TGTGCCAGCTCACCACCTGGGACGGACAACCAAGAGACCCAGTACTTC. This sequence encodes CASSPPGTDNQETQYF.

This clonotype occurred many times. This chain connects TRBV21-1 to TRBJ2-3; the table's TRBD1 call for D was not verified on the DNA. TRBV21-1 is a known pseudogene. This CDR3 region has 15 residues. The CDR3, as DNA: TGTGCCAGCAGCAATAAAGGGGATTGCACAGATACGCAGTATTTT. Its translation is CASSNKGDCTDTQYF.

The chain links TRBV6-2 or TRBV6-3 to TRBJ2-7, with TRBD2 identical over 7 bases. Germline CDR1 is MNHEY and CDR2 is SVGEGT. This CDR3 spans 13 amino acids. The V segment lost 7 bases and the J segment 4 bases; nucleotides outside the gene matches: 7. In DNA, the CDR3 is TGTGCCAGCACTCGGGAGGAGGCATACGAGCAGTACGTC. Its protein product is CASTREEAYEQYV.

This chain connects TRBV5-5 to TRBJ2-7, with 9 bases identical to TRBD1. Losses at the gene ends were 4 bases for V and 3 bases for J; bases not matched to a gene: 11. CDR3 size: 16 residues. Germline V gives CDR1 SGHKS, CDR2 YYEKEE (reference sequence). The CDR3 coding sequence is TGTGCCAGCAGCCTGGCGGGACAGGGATCCCTCTACGAGCAGTACGTC. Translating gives CASSLAGQGSLYEQYV.

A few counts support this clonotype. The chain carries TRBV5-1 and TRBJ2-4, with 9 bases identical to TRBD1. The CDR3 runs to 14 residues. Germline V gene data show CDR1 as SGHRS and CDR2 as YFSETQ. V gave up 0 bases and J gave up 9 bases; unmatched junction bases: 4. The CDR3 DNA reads TGCGCCAGCAGCTTGGACGGGACAGGGAGCATTCAGTACTTC. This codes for CASSLDGTGSIQYF. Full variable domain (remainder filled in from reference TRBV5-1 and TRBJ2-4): KAGVTQTPRYLIKTRGQQVTLSCSPISGHRSVSWYQQTPGQGLQFLFEYFSETQRNKGNFPGRFSGRQFSNSRSEMNVSTLELGDSALYLCASSLDGTGSIQYFGAGTRLSVL.

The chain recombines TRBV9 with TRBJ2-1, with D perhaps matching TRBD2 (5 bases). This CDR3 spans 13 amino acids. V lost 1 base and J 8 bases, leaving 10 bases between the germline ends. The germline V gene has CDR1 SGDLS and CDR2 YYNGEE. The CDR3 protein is CASSVRRSDEQFF. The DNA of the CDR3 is TGTGCCAGCAGCGTAAGGAGGAGTGATGAGCAGTTCTTC.

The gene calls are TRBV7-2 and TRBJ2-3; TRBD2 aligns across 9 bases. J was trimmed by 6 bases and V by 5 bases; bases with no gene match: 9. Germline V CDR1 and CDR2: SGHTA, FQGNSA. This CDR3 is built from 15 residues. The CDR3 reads CASSPWIAGADTQYF. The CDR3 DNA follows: TGTGCCAGCAGCCCCTGGATAGCGGGGGCCGATACGCAGTATTTT.

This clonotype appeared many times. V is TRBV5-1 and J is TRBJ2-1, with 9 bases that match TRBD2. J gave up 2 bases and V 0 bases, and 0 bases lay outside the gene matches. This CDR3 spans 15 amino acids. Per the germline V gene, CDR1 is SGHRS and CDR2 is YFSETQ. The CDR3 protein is CASSLGGGAYNEQFF. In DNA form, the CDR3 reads TGCGCCAGCAGCTTGGGCGGGGGGGCCTACAATGAGCAGTTCTTC. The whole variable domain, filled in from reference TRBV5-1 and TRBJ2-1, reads KAGVTQTPRYLIKTRGQQVTLSCSPISGHRSVSWYQQTPGQGLQFLFEYFSETQRNKGNFPGRFSGRQFSNSRSEMNVSTLELGDSALYLCASSLGGGAYNEQFFGPGTRLTVL.

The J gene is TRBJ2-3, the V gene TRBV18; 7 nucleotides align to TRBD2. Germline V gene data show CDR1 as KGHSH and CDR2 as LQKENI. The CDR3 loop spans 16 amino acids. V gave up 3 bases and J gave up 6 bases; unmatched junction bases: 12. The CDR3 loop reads CASSPTSPGDVDTQYF. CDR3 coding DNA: TGTGCCAGCTCACCGACTAGCCCGGGGGATGTGGATACGCAGTATTTT.

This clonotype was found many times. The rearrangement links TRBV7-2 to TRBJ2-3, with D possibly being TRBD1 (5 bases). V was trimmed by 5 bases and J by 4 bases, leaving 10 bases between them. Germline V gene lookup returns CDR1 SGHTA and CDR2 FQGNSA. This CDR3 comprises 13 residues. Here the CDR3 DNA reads TGTGCCAGCAGCGCCAGGGTTTCAGATACGCAGTATTTT. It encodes CASSARVSDTQYF.

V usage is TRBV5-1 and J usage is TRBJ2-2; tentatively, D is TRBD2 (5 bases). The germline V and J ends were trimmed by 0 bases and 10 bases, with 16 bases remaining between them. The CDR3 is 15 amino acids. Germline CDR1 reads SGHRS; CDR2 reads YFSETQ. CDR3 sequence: CASSLAHGVPEELFF. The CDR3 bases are TGCGCCAGCAGCTTGGCCCACGGGGTCCCCGAGGAGCTGTTTTTT.

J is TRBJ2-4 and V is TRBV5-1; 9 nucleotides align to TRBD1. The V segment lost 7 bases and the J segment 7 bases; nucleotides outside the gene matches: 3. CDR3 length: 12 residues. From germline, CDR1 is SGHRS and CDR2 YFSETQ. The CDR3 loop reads CASGGQGNIQYF. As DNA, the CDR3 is TGCGCCAGCGGCGGACAGGGGAACATTCAGTACTTC.

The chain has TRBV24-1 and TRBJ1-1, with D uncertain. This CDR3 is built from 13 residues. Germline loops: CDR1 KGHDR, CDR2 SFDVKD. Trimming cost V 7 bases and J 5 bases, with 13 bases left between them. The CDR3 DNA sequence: TGTGCCACCAGGGTTTCATCCGGGACTGAAGCTTTCTTT. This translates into CATRVSSGTEAFF.

In DNA form, the CDR3 reads TGTGCCAGCAGTGAGGAGGGGTCCAACTACAATGAGCAGTTCTTC. Its protein product is CASSEEGSNYNEQFF. The rearrangement links TRBV6-4 to TRBJ2-1, with D perhaps matching TRBD2 (6 bases). The ends were cut back, 3 bases at V and 3 bases at J, with 12 bases in the middle. Germline V gives CDR1 MRHNA, CDR2 SNTAGT. The CDR3 sequence is 15 residues long.

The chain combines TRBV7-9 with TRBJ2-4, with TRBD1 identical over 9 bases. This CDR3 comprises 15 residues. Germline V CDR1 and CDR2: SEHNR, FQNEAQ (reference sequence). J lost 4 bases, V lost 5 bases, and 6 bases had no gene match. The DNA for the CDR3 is TGTGCCAGCAGCCGAACCGGGACAGGGAAAAACATTCAGTACTTC. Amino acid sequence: CASSRTGTGKNIQYF.

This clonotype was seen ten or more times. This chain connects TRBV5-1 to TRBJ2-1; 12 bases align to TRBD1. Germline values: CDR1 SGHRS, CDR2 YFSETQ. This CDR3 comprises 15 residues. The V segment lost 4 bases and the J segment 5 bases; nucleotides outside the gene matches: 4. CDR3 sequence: CASSLGTGGNNEQFF. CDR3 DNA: TGCGCCAGCAGCCTCGGGACAGGGGGCAACAATGAGCAGTTCTTC.